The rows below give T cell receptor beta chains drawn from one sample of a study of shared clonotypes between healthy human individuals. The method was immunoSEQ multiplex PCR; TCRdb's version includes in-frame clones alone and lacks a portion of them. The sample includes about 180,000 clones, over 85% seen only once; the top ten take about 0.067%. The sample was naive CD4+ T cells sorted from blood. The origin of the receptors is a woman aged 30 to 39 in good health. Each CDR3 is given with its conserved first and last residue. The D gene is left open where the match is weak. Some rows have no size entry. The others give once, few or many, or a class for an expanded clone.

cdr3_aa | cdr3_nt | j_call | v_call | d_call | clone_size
CASSLDGHNEAFF | TGTGCCAGCAGCTTAGACGGACATAATGAAGCTTTCTTT | TRBJ1-1 | TRBV7-9 | - | -
CASSLPPLRQGNYGYTF | TGTGCCAGCAGCCTCCCACCACTACGACAGGGCAACTATGGCTACACCTTC | TRBJ1-2 | TRBV28 | TRBD1 | -
CASSDRLPEQYF | TGTGCCAGCAGCGACAGACTCCCGGAGCAGTACTTC | TRBJ2-7 | TRBV5-8 | - | -
CASSESLAGQQFF | TGCGCCAGCAGTGAGAGCCTAGCGGGCCAGCAGTTCTTC | TRBJ2-1 | TRBV10-1 | TRBD2 | -
CASTPGTGMRYGYTF | TGTGCCAGCACCCCCGGGACAGGGATGCGGTATGGCTACACCTTC | TRBJ1-2 | TRBV28 | TRBD1 | -
CASSQEGGSPLHF | TGTGCCAGCAGCCAAGAAGGGGGGTCACCCCTCCACTTT | TRBJ1-6 | TRBV14 | - | -
CATSRAAGTGLTNYGYTF | TGTGCCACCAGCAGGGCGGCCGGGACAGGGCTAACTAACTATGGCTACACCTTC | TRBJ1-2 | TRBV15 | TRBD1 | -
CASSLSGVDGEKLFF | TGTGCCAGCAGTTTGTCAGGGGTTGATGGTGAAAAACTGTTTTTT | TRBJ1-4 | TRBV28 | - | -
CASSPDRAEQYF | TGTGCCAGCTCACCGGACAGGGCCGAGCAGTACTTC | TRBJ2-7 | TRBV18 | TRBD1 | -
CASSLGIPGQGFYSPLHF | TGTGCCAGCAGCTTGGGAATCCCGGGACAGGGGTTTTATTCACCCCTCCACTTT | TRBJ1-6 | TRBV5-6 | TRBD1 | once
CASSGGGGRPQHF | TGTGCCAGCAGCGGGGGTGGGGGGAGGCCCCAGCATTTT | TRBJ1-5 | TRBV7-6 | - | once
CASSLEGDYGYTF | TGTGCCAGCAGTTTGGAGGGTGACTATGGCTACACCTTC | TRBJ1-2 | TRBV6-6 | - | -
CASSLTGRPQHF | TGTGCCAGCAGCTTGACTGGGCGGCCCCAGCATTTT | TRBJ1-5 | TRBV7-8 | - | -
CAWRIAGVETQYF | TGTGCCTGGAGAATAGCGGGAGTGGAGACCCAGTACTTC | TRBJ2-5 | TRBV30 | TRBD2 | -
CASSGSGNQPQHF | TGTGCCAGTAGTGGCTCAGGCAATCAGCCCCAGCATTTT | TRBJ1-5 | TRBV19 | - | -
CASRPAGVGNTIYF | TGTGCCAGCAGACCGGCGGGGGTAGGAAACACCATATATTTT | TRBJ1-3 | TRBV5-6 | - | -
CASSPGGSTSNQPQHF | TGTGCCAGCAGCCCCGGGGGGTCCACTAGCAATCAGCCCCAGCATTTT | TRBJ1-5 | TRBV5-8 | - | -
CASSLALDRGSGANVLTF | TGTGCCAGCAGCTTGGCACTGGACAGGGGCTCTGGGGCCAACGTCCTGACTTTC | TRBJ2-6 | TRBV5-6 | TRBD1 | -
CASIRQGSTEAFF | TGTGCCAGCATTAGACAGGGTTCCACTGAAGCTTTCTTT | TRBJ1-1 | TRBV2 | TRBD1 | -
CSAIRNTEAFF | TGCAGTGCTATTAGGAACACTGAAGCTTTCTTT | TRBJ1-1 | TRBV20-1 | - | -
CASSRDRGDIQYF | TGTGCCAGCAGCAGGGACAGGGGGGACATTCAGTACTTC | TRBJ2-4 | TRBV5-4 | TRBD1 | -
CASSITANNEQFF | TGTGCCAGCAGTATTACAGCAAACAATGAGCAGTTCTTC | TRBJ2-1 | TRBV5-6 | - | -
CASSELGEPQETQYF | TGTGCCAGCAGTGAATTAGGGGAGCCGCAAGAGACCCAGTACTTC | TRBJ2-5 | TRBV25-1 | - | -
CASSLVYEQYF | TGTGCCAGCAGCTTAGTCTACGAGCAGTACTTC | TRBJ2-7 | TRBV11-2 | - | -
CASRLAGGKGNEQFF | TGTGCCAGCAGACTAGCGGGAGGGAAAGGGAATGAGCAGTTCTTC | TRBJ2-1 | TRBV6-5 | TRBD2 | -
CAISAGLQPEETQYF | TGTGCCATCAGTGCAGGATTGCAACCCGAAGAGACCCAGTACTTC | TRBJ2-5 | TRBV10-3 | - | -
CASSETGDTQYF | TGTGCCAGCAGCGAAACTGGAGATACGCAGTATTTT | TRBJ2-3 | TRBV7-9 | - | -
CASSQEIRQPQHF | TGCGCCAGCAGCCAAGAAATCAGGCAGCCCCAGCATTTT | TRBJ1-5 | TRBV4-1 | - | -
CSVGKQSRSYEQYF | TGCAGCGTTGGAAAACAGTCTCGGTCCTACGAGCAGTACTTC | TRBJ2-7 | TRBV29-1 | - | -
CASSPGTSGYNEQFF | TGCGCCAGCAGCCCCGGGACTAGCGGGTACAATGAGCAGTTCTTC | TRBJ2-1 | TRBV5-1 | TRBD2 | -
CSVEGLAGDNEQFF | TGCAGCGTTGAAGGACTAGCGGGGGACAATGAGCAGTTCTTC | TRBJ2-1 | TRBV29-1 | TRBD2 | -
CASGGAGGSATNEKLFF | TGTGCCAGCGGGGGGGCAGGTGGATCTGCAACTAATGAAAAACTGTTTTTT | TRBJ1-4 | TRBV2 | - | -
CASPADYEQYF | TGCGCCAGCCCCGCCGATTACGAGCAGTACTTC | TRBJ2-7 | TRBV5-1 | - | -
CASSPRQGARTEAFF | TGCGCCAGCAGCCCCCGCCAGGGGGCGCGCACTGAAGCTTTCTTT | TRBJ1-1 | TRBV5-1 | TRBD1 | -
CASRNLGRPQHF | TGTGCCAGCAGGAACCTAGGTCGGCCCCAGCATTTT | TRBJ1-5 | TRBV28 | - | -
CASSPRRDTDEQYF | TGTGCCAGCAGCCCACGCAGGGACACCGACGAGCAGTACTTC | TRBJ2-7 | TRBV7-9 | - | few
CASSPTVSNEKLFF | TGCGCCAGCAGCCCGACAGTCTCGAATGAAAAACTGTTTTTT | TRBJ1-4 | TRBV4-1 | - | once
CASSIRRREQPQHF | TGTGCCAGTAGTATAAGGAGGAGGGAACAGCCCCAGCATTTT | TRBJ1-5 | TRBV19 | - | -
CASSPGRVGNTIYF | TGTGCCAGCAGCCCAGGGAGGGTCGGAAACACCATATATTTT | TRBJ1-3 | TRBV27 | - | -
CASSQAPSNSYEQYF | TGTGCCAGTAGCCAAGCCCCCAGCAACTCCTACGAGCAGTACTTC | TRBJ2-7 | TRBV19 | - | -
CASSVTGEYRNTIYF | TGCGCCAGCAGCGTGACAGGGGAATACAGAAACACCATATATTTT | TRBJ1-3 | TRBV5-1 | TRBD1 | -
CASSLEAPGNTGAQYF | TGTGCCAGCAGCTTGGAAGCCCCAGGGAACACCGGGGCCCAGTACTTC | TRBJ2-5 | TRBV5-4 | - | once
CASSSRTEPYEQYF | TGTGCCAGCAGCTCACGGACAGAACCCTACGAGCAGTACTTC | TRBJ2-7 | TRBV7-2 | - | -
CASSQAKTGAPYEQYF | TGCGCCAGCAGCCAAGCTAAGACAGGGGCCCCCTACGAGCAGTACTTC | TRBJ2-7 | TRBV4-1 | TRBD1 | -
CASRLQGNSYEQYF | TGTGCCAGCAGACTACAGGGGAACTCCTACGAGCAGTACTTC | TRBJ2-7 | TRBV6-5 | TRBD1 | few
CASSSGTRRGGYTF | TGTGCCAGCAGCTCCGGGACTCGGCGGGGTGGCTACACCTTC | TRBJ1-2 | TRBV28 | - | -
CASHKTGANYGYTF | TGTGCCAGCCATAAGACTGGAGCTAACTATGGCTACACCTTC | TRBJ1-2 | TRBV6-5 | - | few
CASSLTGTGAREQYF | TGTGCCAGCAGCTTAACCGGGACAGGGGCACGAGAGCAGTACTTC | TRBJ2-5 | TRBV7-6 | TRBD1 | -
CASSERGVSGNTIYF | TGTGCCAGCAGTGAACGCGGGGTCTCTGGAAACACCATATATTTT | TRBJ1-3 | TRBV2 | - | -
CASSVETGFNEQYF | TGTGCCAGCAGTGTCGAGACAGGTTTCAACGAGCAGTACTTC | TRBJ2-7 | TRBV6-1 | - | -
CSVRSYNEQFF | TGCAGCGTCCGTAGTTACAATGAGCAGTTCTTC | TRBJ2-1 | TRBV29-1 | - | -
CASSTGTSGRTDTQYF | TGTGCCAGCAGCACCGGGACTAGCGGGAGAACAGATACGCAGTATTTT | TRBJ2-3 | TRBV11-3 | TRBD2 | -
CRAGLDNEQYF | TGCAGGGCGGGACTAGATAACGAGCAGTACTTC | TRBJ2-7 | TRBV20-1 | TRBD2 | -